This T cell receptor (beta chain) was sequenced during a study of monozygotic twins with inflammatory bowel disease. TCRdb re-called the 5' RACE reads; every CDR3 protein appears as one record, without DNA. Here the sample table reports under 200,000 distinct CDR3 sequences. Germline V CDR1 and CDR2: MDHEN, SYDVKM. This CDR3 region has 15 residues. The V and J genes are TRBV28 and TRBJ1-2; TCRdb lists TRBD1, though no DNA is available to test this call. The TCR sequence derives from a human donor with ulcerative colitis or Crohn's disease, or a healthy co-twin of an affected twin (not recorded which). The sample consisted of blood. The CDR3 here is CASSLPGGEVYGYTF.